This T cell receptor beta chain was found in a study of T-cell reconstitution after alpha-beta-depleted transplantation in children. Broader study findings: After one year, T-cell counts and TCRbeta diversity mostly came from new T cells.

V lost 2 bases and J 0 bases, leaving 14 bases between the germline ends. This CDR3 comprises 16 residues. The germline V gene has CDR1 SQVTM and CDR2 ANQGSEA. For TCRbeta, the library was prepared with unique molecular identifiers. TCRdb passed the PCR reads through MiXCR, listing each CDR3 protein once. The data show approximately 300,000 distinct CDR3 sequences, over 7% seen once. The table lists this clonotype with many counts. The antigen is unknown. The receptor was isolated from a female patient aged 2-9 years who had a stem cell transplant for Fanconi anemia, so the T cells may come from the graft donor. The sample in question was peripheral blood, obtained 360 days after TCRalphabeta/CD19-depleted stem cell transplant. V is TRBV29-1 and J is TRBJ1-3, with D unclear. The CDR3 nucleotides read TGCAGCGTTGAATTCCCCGGCGGGGTCTCTGGAAACACCATATATTTT. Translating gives CSVEFPGGVSGNTIYF.